The 15 T cell receptor beta chains below come from one sample, sequenced in a study of T cell responses to AZD1222 COVID-19 vaccine. Repertoires were generated with immunoSEQ multiplex PCR, while TCRdb's copy carries only in-frame clones and drops some. This table has 43,000 or so clones, 80% to 95% appearing once. This specimen was peripheral blood, taken 28 days after the second AZD1222 dose. The receptors were sampled from an adult who received the AZD1222 COVID-19 vaccine.

V is TRBV5-6 and J is TRBJ2-3; D is perhaps TRBD2 (6 bases). Trimming cost V 0 bases and J 2 bases, with 10 bases left between them. CDR3 length: 15 amino acids. Germline CDR1 and CDR2: SGHDT and YYEEEE. The CDR3 loop is CASSLAGGATDTQYF. The CDR3 region has the DNA TGTGCCAGCAGCTTGGCCGGCGGGGCCACAGATACGCAGTATTTT.

The rearrangement links TRBV14 to TRBJ2-3, with 10 nucleotides matching TRBD2. J was trimmed by 5 bases and V by 6 bases; bases with no gene match: 17. This CDR3 spans 18 amino acids. CDR1 and CDR2 from the germline V gene are SGHDN and FVKESK. The chain's CDR3 is CASRKSGGAGYQEDTQYF. The CDR3 nucleotides are TGTGCCAGCAGAAAAAGCGGGGGGGCCGGATATCAGGAAGATACGCAGTATTTT.

The chain has TRBV5-1 and TRBJ1-4; 7 bases fit TRBD1. The V segment lost 4 bases and the J segment 5 bases; nucleotides outside the gene matches: 8. The CDR3 runs 15 residues. The germline CDR1 and CDR2 sequences are SGHRS and YFSETQ. DNA for the CDR3: TGCGCCAGCAGCCTTAAGGGGGCAGGGAATGAAAAACTGTTTTTT. This sequence encodes CASSLKGAGNEKLFF.

V is TRBV19 and J is TRBJ1-2; D is possibly TRBD1 (5 bases). Trimming stripped 6 bases from V and 4 bases from J, with 27 bases between. This CDR3 is 18 amino acids long. CDR1 and CDR2 from the germline V gene are LNHDA and SQIVND (reference sequence). CDR3 in DNA: TGTGCCAGTAGGAGGTCCCGGCAGGGCGCGTCCAACCTCTATGGCTACACCTTC. It encodes CASRRSRQGASNLYGYTF.

The rearrangement uses TRBV6-5 and TRBJ1-2; D may be TRBD1 (5 bases). The CDR3 sequence is 14 residues long. Per the germline V gene, CDR1 is MNHEY and CDR2 is SVGAGI. The V end lost 5 bases, the J end lost 12 bases, and 22 bases lay between the germline ends. CDR3 in DNA: TGTGCCAGCAGTCCCTCTGGGGGTGCGGGAGGAAACACCTTC. Its protein is CASSPSGGAGGNTF.

This clone was observed once. V is TRBV21-1 and J is TRBJ2-1; whether TRBD2, the table's D call, matches the DNA was not checked. TRBV21-1 is tagged as a pseudogene. The CDR3 spans 18 residues. The CDR3 loop reads CASSKGPSLAGANNEQFF. For the CDR3, the DNA is TGTGCCAGCAGCAAAGGCCCTTCCCTAGCGGGGGCAAACAATGAGCAGTTCTTC.

The CDR3, as DNA: TGTGCCAGCAGCTTTACCGGGACAGGGGGCTTGGGGACCCAGTACTTC. This sequence encodes CASSFTGTGGLGTQYF. This chain links TRBV5-8 with TRBJ2-5; 12 bases align to TRBD1. Losses at the gene ends were 2 bases for V and 7 bases for J; bases not matched to a gene: 9. Looked up from germline, CDR1 is SGHTS and CDR2 is YDEGEE. The CDR3 consists of 16 residues.

The V gene is TRBV14, the J gene TRBJ2-1; D uncertain. The CDR3 totals 15 residues. CDR1 and CDR2 (germline): SGHDN, FVKESK. The V and J ends lost 4 bases and 4 bases respectively, with 14 bases between them. CDR3 coding DNA: TGTGCCAGCAGCCCTTATATGTTGGGTTACAATGAGCAGTTCTTC. The encoded protein is CASSPYMLGYNEQFF.

The DNA of the CDR3 is TGTGCCAGCAGTCCGACCGGGACTAGCGGGGCTAACACCGGGGAGCTGTTTTTT. As protein: CASSPTGTSGANTGELFF. V usage is TRBV6-2 or TRBV6-3 and J usage is TRBJ2-2; TRBD2 matches at 13 bases. This CDR3 is built from 18 residues. V shed 5 bases and J 2 bases; nucleotides not matched to a gene: 8. The germline gives CDR1 MNHEY, CDR2 SVGEGT.

The V gene is TRBV6-2 or TRBV6-3, the J gene TRBJ2-5, with 7 positions matching TRBD1. Trimming cost V 4 bases and J 6 bases; bases outside gene matches: 8. CDR3 length: 14 amino acids. CDR1 MNHEY and CDR2 SVGEGT come from the germline V gene. The CDR3 DNA follows: TGTGCCAGCAGTTCGCTACAGGGGCGCAAGACCCAGTACTTC. Protein: CASSSLQGRKTQYF.

V gene TRBV9 combines with J gene TRBJ1-2, with D tentatively TRBD1 (5 bases). CDR1 and CDR2 from the germline V gene are SGDLS and YYNGEE. The CDR3 has 15 amino acids. V lost 4 bases and J lost 0, with 13 bases in between. CDR3 region: CASSPGHLTNYGYTF. Here the CDR3 DNA reads TGTGCCAGCAGCCCCGGACACCTTACTAACTATGGCTACACCTTC. The complete variable domain, with remaining parts taken from reference TRBV9 and TRBJ1-2, reads DSGVTQTPKHLITATGQRVTLRCSPRSGDLSVYWYQQSLDQGLQFLIQYYNGEERAKGNILERFSAQQFPDLHSELNLSSLELGDSALYFCASSPGHLTNYGYTFGSGTRLTVV.

The gene calls are TRBV28 and TRBJ1-5; D not resolved. The V gene lost 8 bases and the J gene lost 6 bases, with 2 bases spanning the gap. Per the germline V gene, CDR1 is MDHEN and CDR2 is SYDVKM. The CDR3 runs 9 residues. Written as DNA, the CDR3 is TGTGCCAGCGGTCAGCCCCAGCATTTT. This sequence encodes CASGQPQHF.

Only one count was recorded for this clone. The V and J genes are TRBV6-6 and TRBJ1-5; weak D call: TRBD1 (5 bases). This CDR3 is built from 14 residues. Germline CDR1 reads MNHNY; CDR2 reads SVGAGI (reference sequence). V was cut by 6 bases and J by 2 bases, with 11 bases left in between. CDR3 bases: TGTGCCAGCAGCTTAGAACAGGGCAATCAGCCCCAGCATTTT. The encoded protein is CASSLEQGNQPQHF.

The V gene is TRBV19, the J gene TRBJ1-1; the match to TRBD1 covers 7 bases. In germline, CDR1 is LNHDA, CDR2 SQIVND (reference sequence). The CDR3 spans 16 residues. V trimming: 6 bases; J trimming: 0 bases; junction bases outside the gene matches: 10. The CDR3 here is CASRARSGGLNTEAFF. CDR3 DNA: TGTGCCAGTAGGGCGCGATCAGGGGGTTTGAACACTGAAGCTTTCTTT.

The rearrangement joins TRBV5-1 to TRBJ2-1; the D call may be TRBD1 or TRBD2 (6 bases each). V was trimmed by 0 bases and J by 8 bases, leaving 12 bases between them. CDR3 length equals 14 residues. Germline-derived CDR1 and CDR2 are SGHRS and YFSETQ. The CDR3, as DNA: TGCGCCAGCAGCTTGGAAGGGGGGAGGTATGAGCAGTTCTTC. This codes for CASSLEGGRYEQFF.